One and the same sample provided the 10 T cell receptor beta chains below, sequenced in a study of shared clonotypes between healthy human individuals. Repertoires were generated with immunoSEQ multiplex PCR, while TCRdb's copy carries only in-frame clones and drops some. The sample lists around 700,000 clones; 55% to 85% were seen once. Source material: memory CD4+ T cells sorted from blood. The sample's subset: CD45RA-negative fraction. Source of these receptors: a woman aged 25 to 39 in good health.

The genes are TRBV27 and TRBJ1-2; D uncertain. Trimming took 6 bases from V and 4 from J, leaving 18 bases between them. The CDR3 has 15 residues. Germline V lookup: CDR1 MNHEY, CDR2 SMNVEV (reference sequence). For the CDR3, the DNA is TGTGCCAGCAGCCGAGGACCGGATCTCGGCTATGGCTACACCTTC. Translating it yields CASSRGPDLGYGYTF.

In this sample, this clone turned up a few times. The V gene is TRBV19, the J gene TRBJ1-1; tentatively, D is TRBD1 (5 bases). The V end lost 4 bases, the J end lost 4 bases, and 16 bases lay between the germline ends. The CDR3 has 15 amino acids. Germline CDR1 is LNHDA and CDR2 is SQIVND (reference sequence). CDR3 residues: CASSRAGRSGTEAFF. The CDR3 DNA reads as TGTGCCAGTAGTAGGGCAGGGCGGTCGGGCACTGAAGCTTTCTTT.

This clone was counted a few times. V is TRBV6-6 and J is TRBJ1-1, with a tentative D call TRBD1 (6 bases). This CDR3 contains 14 residues. Trimming took off 6 bases at V and 2 bases at J, with 13 bases between the two ends. CDR1 MNHNY and CDR2 SVGAGI come from the germline V gene (reference sequence). In DNA, the CDR3 is TGTGCCAGCAGATGGACAGAGCAAAACACTGAAGCTTTCTTT. It translates to CASRWTEQNTEAFF.

In this sample, this clone turned up a few times. V and J are TRBV5-1 and TRBJ1-6, with TRBD1 matching 8 bases. The CDR3 loop spans 15 amino acids. The V gene end was trimmed by 2 bases and the J gene end by 9 bases; junction bases not matched to a gene: 7. The germline gives CDR1 SGHRS, CDR2 YFSETQ. This chain's CDR3 is CASSFGQGAGSPLHF. In DNA, the CDR3 is TGCGCCAGCAGCTTCGGGCAGGGGGCTGGTTCACCCCTCCACTTT.

This rearrangement joins TRBV4-2 to TRBJ2-7; the match to TRBD1 covers 10 bases. The CDR3 has 15 amino acids. V lost 0 bases and J lost 6; bases outside the gene matches: 5. Germline assignment: CDR1 LGHNA and CDR2 YNFKEQ. The CDR3 nucleotides read TGTGCCAGCAGCCAAGAGGGGACAGGGGTTAGCGAGCAGTACTTC. This sequence encodes CASSQEGTGVSEQYF.

This clone came up once. The chain is built from TRBV19 and TRBJ2-2; D gene ambiguous. The germline gives CDR1 LNHDA, CDR2 SQIVND (reference sequence). The CDR3 runs 15 residues. V was cut by 7 bases and J by 0 bases, with 12 bases left in between. The CDR3 DNA is TGTGCCAGTATGGCTGGTCTAGCGAACACCGGGGAGCTGTTTTTT. Translated, it gives CASMAGLANTGELFF.

This clone was seen more than once but under ten times. The V and J genes are TRBV7-2 and TRBJ2-5, with D perhaps matching TRBD1 (6 bases). Germline V gives CDR1 SGHTA, CDR2 FQGNSA. V was shortened by 8 bases and J by 5 bases, with 24 bases between the two germline ends. The CDR3 consists of 16 residues. The CDR3 region has the DNA TGTGCCAGCCGACGGGACGCCCTATCCACAGGGGAGACCCAGTACTTC. Its translation is CASRRDALSTGETQYF.

The CDR3 spells CASNKRGSRNYSGANVLTF. CDR3 nucleotide sequence: TGTGCCAGCAATAAAAGGGGCAGCAGAAATTACTCTGGGGCCAACGTCCTGACTTTC. The rearrangement joins TRBV21-1 to TRBJ2-6; the listed D gene, TRBD1, was not tested against the DNA. TRBV21-1 is described as a pseudogene. The CDR3 consists of 19 residues.

The rearrangement joins TRBV11-2 to TRBJ2-1; 10 nucleotides line up with TRBD2. Germline-derived CDR1 and CDR2 are SGHAT and FQNNGV. The CDR3 has 18 residues. V lost 5 bases and J lost 3; bases outside the gene matches: 13. CDR3: CASSPGRSGRVRYNEQFF. The CDR3 coding sequence is TGTGCCAGCAGCCCCGGACGGAGCGGGAGGGTCCGCTACAATGAGCAGTTCTTC.

CDR3 residues: CASGRDGYSNQPQHF. DNA for the CDR3: TGTGCCAGCGGACGGGACGGATATAGCAATCAGCCCCAGCATTTT. The rearrangement uses TRBV6-1 and TRBJ1-5, with a weak D call TRBD1 (5 bases). Looked up from germline, CDR1 is MNHNS and CDR2 is SASEGT. CDR3 length: 15 amino acids. V gave up 8 bases and J gave up 0 bases, with 14 bases separating them.